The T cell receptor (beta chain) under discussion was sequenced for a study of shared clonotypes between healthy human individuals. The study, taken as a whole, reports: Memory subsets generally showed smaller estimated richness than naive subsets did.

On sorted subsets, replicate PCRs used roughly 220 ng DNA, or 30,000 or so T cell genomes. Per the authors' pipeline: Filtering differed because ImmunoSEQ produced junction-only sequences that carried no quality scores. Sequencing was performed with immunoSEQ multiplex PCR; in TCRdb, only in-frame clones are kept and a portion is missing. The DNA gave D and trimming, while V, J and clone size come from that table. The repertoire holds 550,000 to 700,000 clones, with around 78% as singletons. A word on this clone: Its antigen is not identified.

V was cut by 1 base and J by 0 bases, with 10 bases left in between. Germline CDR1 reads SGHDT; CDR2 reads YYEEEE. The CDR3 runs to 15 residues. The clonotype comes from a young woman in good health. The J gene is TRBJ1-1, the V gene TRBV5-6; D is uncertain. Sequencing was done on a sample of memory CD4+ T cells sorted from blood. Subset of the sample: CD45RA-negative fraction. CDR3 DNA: TGTGCCAGCAGCTTGTTCGGGCCTCTGAACACTGAAGCTTTCTTT. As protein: CASSLFGPLNTEAFF. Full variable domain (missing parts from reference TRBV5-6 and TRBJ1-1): DAGVTQSPTHLIKTRGQQVTLRCSPKSGHDTVSWYQQALGQGPQFIFQYYEEEERQRGNFPDRFSGHQFPNYSSELNVNALLLGDSALYLCASSLFGPLNTEAFFGQGTRLTVV.